A selection of T cell receptor beta chains follows, all from one sample in a study of blood T cell repertoires in COVID-19. Measured with immunoSEQ multiplex PCR; TCRdb has only the in-frame clones, and not every one. The table includes approximately 100,000 clones, about 85% detected once. Sequenced sample: peripheral blood. The receptors come from a human donor in a cohort sampled during active COVID-19. Each CDR3 is given with its conserved first and last residue. Fields, in order: CDR3 protein, J gene, V gene.

CDR3: CASTGTDTQYF; J: TRBJ2-3; V: TRBV19
CDR3: CASSYPGLFPYEQYF; J: TRBJ2-7; V: TRBV6-2/TRBV6-3
CDR3: CASRGTGEFGNTIYF; J: TRBJ1-3; V: TRBV10-2
CDR3: CASSRGREKLFF; J: TRBJ1-4; V: TRBV12-3/TRBV12-4
CDR3: CASNPPPGQGEAFF; J: TRBJ1-1; V: TRBV28
CDR3: CASSYTPGQGARGYTF; J: TRBJ1-2; V: TRBV5-4
CDR3: CASSVAGNIQYF; J: TRBJ2-4; V: TRBV9
CDR3: CASSQEVGGPGEQYF; J: TRBJ2-7; V: TRBV4-1
CDR3: CASSLREGGFPNTGELFF; J: TRBJ2-2; V: TRBV9
CDR3: CASRSRDQETQYF; J: TRBJ2-5; V: TRBV7-9
CDR3: CASSYGTGGVRQRSQPQHF; J: TRBJ1-5; V: TRBV6-2/TRBV6-3
CDR3: CASSLGQGGHNEQFF; J: TRBJ2-1; V: TRBV5-1
CDR3: CASSRAGTSPEKLFF; J: TRBJ1-4; V: TRBV19
CDR3: CASSLFRGASYEQYF; J: TRBJ2-7; V: TRBV27
CDR3: CASRQAQGAQAPLHF; J: TRBJ1-6; V: TRBV27
CDR3: CASSHPTGAGNTIYF; J: TRBJ1-3; V: TRBV5-6
CDR3: CATSGSLAGTADSTGELFF; J: TRBJ2-2; V: TRBV24-1
CDR3: CASSRTGGVTGELFF; J: TRBJ2-2; V: TRBV7-3
CDR3: CASSYNRDRGLANQPQHF; J: TRBJ1-5; V: TRBV5-6
CDR3: CASSPRSTSQGSNTEAFF; J: TRBJ1-1; V: TRBV14
CDR3: CASSLWTGGNTEAFF; J: TRBJ1-1; V: TRBV4-2
CDR3: CASSLAVGIGGHPYEQYF; J: TRBJ2-7; V: TRBV5-6
CDR3: CASSSSGLAGGKFF; J: TRBJ2-1; V: TRBV11-3
CDR3: CASSGSGQGPYEQYF; J: TRBJ2-7; V: TRBV9
CDR3: CASSDPGTTDEQFF; J: TRBJ2-1; V: TRBV2
CDR3: CASSSPGQGRQFVTGELFF; J: TRBJ2-2; V: TRBV6-4
CDR3: CASSQVLIVETQYF; J: TRBJ2-5; V: TRBV4-1
CDR3: CAWSVRSVAAYGYTF; J: TRBJ1-2; V: TRBV30
CDR3: CASRGAGTGELFF; J: TRBJ2-2; V: TRBV7-9
CDR3: CASSYGGRPDTQYF; J: TRBJ2-3; V: TRBV6-2/TRBV6-3
CDR3: CASSYQYFYEQYF; J: TRBJ2-7; V: TRBV12-3/TRBV12-4
CDR3: CASSGTQETQYF; J: TRBJ2-5; V: TRBV6-2/TRBV6-3
CDR3: CAISQLSSGNTIYF; J: TRBJ1-3; V: TRBV10-3
CDR3: CASSPTPGADTQYF; J: TRBJ2-3; V: TRBV5-1
CDR3: CASSRSGLAGGPIKNIQYF; J: TRBJ2-4; V: TRBV10-1
CDR3: CASSAGYQETQYF; J: TRBJ2-5; V: TRBV9
CDR3: CASSQVGGGNTIYF; J: TRBJ1-3; V: TRBV4-2
CDR3: CASSQTGNGNTIYF; J: TRBJ1-3; V: TRBV7-2
CDR3: CSVESSGRTDTQYF; J: TRBJ2-3; V: TRBV29-1
CDR3: CASSPLPRGATNEKLFF; J: TRBJ1-4; V: TRBV5-1
CDR3: CARRRDCGPSSYNEQFF; J: TRBJ2-1; V: TRBV5-3
CDR3: CASSPRPSGRNTQYF; J: TRBJ2-3; V: TRBV19
CDR3: CASTLGIGQAVTEAFF; J: TRBJ1-1; V: TRBV7-9
CDR3: CASSYSNGDGYTF; J: TRBJ1-2; V: TRBV6-6
CDR3: CASSERVRQEKLFF; J: TRBJ1-4; V: TRBV2
CDR3: CASEGNRNTIYF; J: TRBJ1-3; V: TRBV19
CDR3: CASPSWRQPQHF; J: TRBJ1-5; V: TRBV10-1
CDR3: CASSLSRRAYEQYF; J: TRBJ2-7; V: TRBV5-1